This entry lists 10 T cell receptor beta chains sequenced from one sample in a study of blood T cells in healthy people across ages. Through a sample-barcoded 5' primer and a J-beta primer mix, a second PCR was run for about 6 to 11 cycles. TCRdb reprocessed the 5' RACE reads via MiXCR and lists one record per CDR3 protein. The data contain 1,800,000 or so distinct CDR3 sequences, about two fifths of them seen just once; the ten biggest clones take up more than 20%. Material: blood. The receptor source for this set is a human donor in good health.

This clonotype was seen more than once but under ten times. The genes are TRBV29-1 and TRBJ2-2; TRBD1 matches at 7 bases. Per germline, CDR1 SQVTM and CDR2 ANQGSEA. CDR3 length equals 13 residues. Trimming took 2 bases from V and 6 from J; bases not matched to a gene: 3. CDR3 region: CSVETGESGELFF. The DNA of the CDR3 is TGCAGCGTTGAAACAGGGGAGTCCGGGGAGCTGTTTTTT.

The chain carries TRBV2 and TRBJ2-7; 7 bases are a match to TRBD2. The CDR3 has 16 residues. The V and J ends lost 8 bases and 10 bases, in that order; junction bases with no gene match: 23. Germline CDR1 reads SNHLY; CDR2 reads FYNNEI. Written as DNA, the CDR3 is TGTGCCAGCGCCGCTGGTGGTCTAGCGGTCCAAGAGACTCAGTACTTC. Its protein product is CASAAGGLAVQETQYF.

This sequence joins TRBV25-1 and TRBJ2-3; TRBD2 aligns across 12 bases. CDR1 MGHDK and CDR2 SYGVNS come from the germline V gene. There are 16 residues in the CDR3. V gave up 3 bases and J gave up 0 bases; unmatched junction bases: 1. CDR3 sequence (DNA): TGTGCCAGCAGTGACGGACTAGCGGGGAGCACAGATACGCAGTATTTT. This sequence encodes CASSDGLAGSTDTQYF.

This clonotype was counted between two and nine times. The chain joins TRBV4-3 to TRBJ2-3, with 9 bases that match TRBD2. Trimming removed 4 bases from V and 4 bases from J; junction bases left unmatched: 12. CDR3 length: 17 amino acids. In germline, CDR1 is LGHNA, CDR2 YSLEER. The CDR3 loop is CASSPRVGGGGADTQYF. The DNA for the CDR3 is TGCGCCAGCAGCCCCCGAGTCGGCGGGGGGGGTGCAGATACGCAGTATTTT.

There are a few counts of this clonotype. This chain links TRBV7-3 with TRBJ1-2; possible D gene TRBD1, 5 bases. V was pared by 5 bases and J by 6 bases, with 19 bases between. Germline V gives CDR1 SGHTA, CDR2 FQGTGA. CDR3 length: 15 amino acids. The CDR3 sequence: CASSQTGTPGDGYTF. CDR3 in DNA: TGTGCCAGCAGCCAAACCGGGACTCCGGGCGATGGCTACACCTTC.

This clonotype has only a few counts. V usage is TRBV12-3 or TRBV12-4 and J usage is TRBJ2-1; perhaps TRBD2 as D (5 bases). This CDR3 region has 14 residues. The V and J ends lost 3 bases and 15 bases respectively, with 21 bases between them. DNA of the CDR3: TGTGCCAGCAGTTTCGGCTACGACCGAGACGAGGGGTTCTTC. It is translated as CASSFGYDRDEGFF.

This clonotype was detected ten times or more. This chain uses TRBV5-1 with TRBJ2-6, with D tentatively TRBD1 or TRBD2 (5 bases each). There are 14 residues in the CDR3. With 4 bases removed from V and 10 bases from J, the gap between germline ends came to 15 bases. Germline-derived CDR1 and CDR2 are SGHRS and YFSETQ. CDR3 bases: TGCGCCAGCAGCCGGGACGGTCCTTCTAACGTCCTGACTTTC. As protein: CASSRDGPSNVLTF. Variable domain in full (rest from reference TRBV5-1 and TRBJ2-6): KAGVTQTPRYLIKTRGQQVTLSCSPISGHRSVSWYQQTPGQGLQFLFEYFSETQRNKGNFPGRFSGRQFSNSRSEMNVSTLELGDSALYLCASSRDGPSNVLTFGAGSRLTVL.

This clonotype has more than one count but fewer than ten. This sequence joins TRBV12-3 or TRBV12-4 and TRBJ2-7, with 7 bases aligning to TRBD2. The CDR3 loop spans 15 amino acids. The J segment lost 2 bases and the V segment lost 4 bases, leaving 8 bases of the junction unmatched. CDR3 sequence (DNA): TGTGCCAGCAGTTCCACTGGCGGGGGTGCCTACGAGCAGTACTTC. Its translation is CASSSTGGGAYEQYF.

This clonotype was seen more than once but under ten times. The rearrangement joins TRBV7-9 to TRBJ1-2; a weak D match, TRBD1 (5 bases). The CDR3 covers 14 residues. Germline-derived CDR1 and CDR2 are SEHNR and FQNEAQ (reference sequence). Trimming cost V 2 bases and J 4 bases, with 11 bases left between them. In DNA, the CDR3 is TGTGCCAGCAGCTTACAGGGTTATGGCTATGGCTACACCTTC. Translation gives CASSLQGYGYGYTF.

This clonotype was found a few times. This sequence joins TRBV7-9 and TRBJ2-5; unclear D gene. There are 15 residues in the CDR3. Germline V gene lookup returns CDR1 SEHNR and CDR2 FQNEAQ (reference sequence). V was trimmed by 0 bases and J by 5 bases, leaving 13 bases between them. The CDR3 coding sequence is TGTGCCAGCAGCTTAGCGATGGCGGCGGTGGAGACCCAGTACTTC. This codes for CASSLAMAAVETQYF.